The 21 T cell receptor beta chains presented below share a single source sample, sequenced in a study of tumor and adjacent non-tumor tissue in lung cancer. Three rounds of nested PCR, following a modified ARM-PCR protocol, produced the TCRbeta library. MiXCR was run by TCRdb on the multiplex PCR reads, yielding one entry per CDR3 protein. This table holds approximately 110,000 distinct CDR3 sequences, about 75% found once. This sample's RNA came from whole unsorted tissue. The specimen sequenced was lung tumor tissue. Every receptor here comes from an older woman with non-small cell lung cancer.

The chain has TRBV11-2 and TRBJ1-5, with unresolved D. Deletions cut 4 bases from V and 6 bases from J, with 10 bases between. The length of the CDR3 is 13 residues. Germline V gene data show CDR1 as SGHAT and CDR2 as FQNNGV. DNA for the CDR3: TGTGCCAGCAGCTCAGAGGTCTGTCAGCCCCAGCATTTT. Protein: CASSSEVCQPQHF.

Regarding this clonotype: With a much larger clone just one base away, this may be a read error. The chain recombines TRBV10-3 with TRBJ2-7; 13 nucleotides align to TRBD2. Per the germline V gene, CDR1 is ENHRY and CDR2 is SYGVKD. This CDR3 spans 13 amino acids. The J segment lost 6 bases and the V segment lost 10 bases, leaving 6 bases of the junction unmatched. CDR3 coding DNA: TGTGCCAAGACACTAGCGGGAGGGCTCGAGCAGTACTTC. The encoded protein is CAKTLAGGLEQYF.

Points on this clonotype: This sequence may be a read error, since a much larger clone differs from it by one base. This chain connects TRBV12-3 or TRBV12-4 to TRBJ1-6; D unresolved. Trimming shortened V by 5 bases and J by 9 bases, and 11 bases separated the two germline ends. The CDR3 runs to 13 residues. Here the CDR3 DNA reads TGTGCCAGCAGTGAAATGAGTTCTTCACCCCTCCACTTT. It codes for CASSEMSSSPLHF.

The rearrangement uses TRBV20-1 and TRBJ1-2, with D unclear. CDR1 is DFQATT and CDR2 is SNEGSKA in the germline V gene (reference sequence). Trimming took 6 bases from V and 6 from J, leaving 17 bases between them. This CDR3 region has 13 residues. In DNA, the CDR3 is TGCAGTGCCCCGGAGGGCTTTATCAATGGCTACACCTTC. Encoded protein: CSAPEGFINGYTF.

For this clonotype: The junction departs from the called germline gene at one end, perhaps through a read error. This rearrangement joins TRBV20-1 to TRBJ1-4; 9 nucleotides agree with TRBD1. This CDR3 has 13 residues. Germline V lookup: CDR1 DFQATT, CDR2 SNEGSKA (reference sequence). The CDR3 here is CSVGGDRDKKLLF. CDR3 sequence (DNA): TGCAGTGTTGGGGGGGACAGGGACAAAAAACTGCTTTTT.

Remarks on this clonotype: Compared with germline, one end of the junction differs, possibly owing to a read error. The J gene is TRBJ2-7, the V gene TRBV11-3, with D hard to call. Germline V gives CDR1 SGHNT, CDR2 YENEEA. This CDR3 is built from 15 residues. The CDR3 sequence: CTSSLDTARSNEQYF. The CDR3 DNA reads TGTACCAGCAGCTTAGATACGGCTAGGTCGAACGAGCAGTACTTC.

A word on this clonotype: This may be a read error: a much more frequent sequence differs by one nucleotide. The chain uses TRBV29-1 and TRBJ1-1; no reliable D call. The length of the CDR3 is 10 residues. Germline lookup yields CDR1 SQVTM and CDR2 ANQGSEA. Trimming removed 7 bases at V and 8 bases at J, with 11 bases between. CDR3 nucleotides: TGCAGCGCCGGGATAGGGGAAGCTTTCTTT. Protein sequence: CSAGIGEAFF.

This clonotype was observed a single time. Sequence at one end of the junction differs from germline and may be a read error. The V and J genes are TRBV20-1 and TRBJ1-6; 8 bases map to TRBD1. This CDR3 has 12 residues. Germline V gene data show CDR1 as DFQATT and CDR2 as SNEGSKA (reference sequence). Here the CDR3 reads CSPTGDNSPLLF. Written as DNA, the CDR3 is TGCAGCCCGACAGGGGATAATTCACCTCTCCTCTTT.

This clonotype was seen ten or more times. The chain combines TRBV6-2 or TRBV6-3 with TRBJ2-7; 11 bases are shared with TRBD1. Trimming cost V 5 bases and J 5 bases; bases outside gene matches: 5. The CDR3 is 14 residues long. Germline CDR1 MNHEY, CDR2 SVGEGT. The CDR3, as DNA: TGTGCCAGCAGTCGCCGGACAGGGGGCGACGAGCAGTACTTC. Translating it yields CASSRRTGGDEQYF.

This CDR3 reads CSGRVGGTDMLYF. In nucleotides, the CDR3 is TGCAGCGGCCGGGTTGGTGGCACAGATATGCTGTATTTT. V is TRBV29-1 and J is TRBJ2-3; D not resolved. CDR1 and CDR2 from the germline V gene are SQVTM and ANQGSEA. This CDR3 has 13 amino acids. Trimming removed 7 bases from V and 14 bases from J, with 25 bases in between.

V usage is TRBV20-1 and J usage is TRBJ1-5, with a tentative D call TRBD1 (5 bases). Trimming removed 2 bases at V and 6 bases at J, with 17 bases between. CDR1 and CDR2 from the germline V gene are DFQATT and SNEGSKA (reference sequence). The CDR3 is 15 residues long. The CDR3 DNA reads as TGCAGTGCTAGAAATCGGAGGGACGGTATTCAGCCCCAGCATTTT. It specifies CSARNRRDGIQPQHF.

This clonotype was counted a few times. One end of the junction does not line up with germline, which may come from a read error. V and J are TRBV20-1 and TRBJ2-7; 7 nucleotides agree with TRBD2. Per germline, CDR1 DFQATT and CDR2 SNEGSKA (reference sequence). This CDR3 is built from 13 residues. The DNA of the CDR3 is TGTAGTGCTTCCCAGCGGGGAACTTACGAGCAGTACTTC. Amino acids: CSASQRGTYEQYF.

With respect to this clonotype: A read error is likely, as this CDR3 ends without the conserved phenylalanine or tryptophan. The chain couples TRBV20-1 to TRBJ2-5; possible D gene TRBD1, 6 bases. Germline CDR1 reads DFQATT; CDR2 reads SNEGSKA (reference sequence). The V end lost 1 base, the J end lost 6 bases, and 12 bases lay between the germline ends. CDR3 size: 13 residues. The CDR3: CSARVGGTKTQYL. DNA of the CDR3: TGCAGTGCTAGAGTAGGGGGTACTAAGACCCAGTACCTC.

The J gene is TRBJ2-1, the V gene TRBV11-2; 7 positions match TRBD2. Germline V gene lookup returns CDR1 SGHAT and CDR2 FQNNGV. This CDR3 has 16 residues. V was pared by 0 bases and J by 6 bases, with 8 bases of the junction left unmatched. For the CDR3, the DNA is TGTGCCAGCAGCTTAGACCTAAGGACTAGTATCAATGAGCAGTTCTTC. Its protein is CASSLDLRTSINEQFF.

On this clonotype: A single base separates this from a much larger clone, so it may be a read error. The chain has TRBV20-1 and TRBJ1-1, with a weak D call TRBD1 (6 bases). The CDR3 consists of 15 residues. Germline V gene data show CDR1 as DFQATT and CDR2 as SNEGSKA (reference sequence). The CDR3 nucleotides are TGCATTGCTAGAGAGCCGGGGGCTCGTCGGACTGAAGCTTTCTTT. Protein: CIAREPGARRTEAFF.

This clonotype was seen just once. An end of the junction differs from the germline gene, which may be a read error. The chain recombines TRBV6-5 with TRBJ2-1; a possible D gene is TRBD1 (6 bases). This CDR3 contains 14 residues. Germline loops: CDR1 MNHEY, CDR2 SVGAGI. The CDR3 DNA is TGTGCGAGCAGGAGACAGGCTAAGGGTGATGAGCAGTTCTTC. This sequence encodes CASRRQAKGDEQFF.

This sequence joins TRBV6-5 and TRBJ2-7, with D maybe TRBD1 (5 bases). The CDR3 extends over 13 amino acids. Trimming took off 7 bases at V and 5 bases at J, with 15 bases between the two ends. In germline, CDR1 is MNHEY, CDR2 SVGAGI. CDR3 loop: CASMTTRGHEQYF. For the CDR3, the DNA is TGTGCCAGCATGACGACAAGGGGCCACGAGCAGTACTTC.

This clonotype was counted a few times. One base away lies a much larger clone, so this may be a sequencing read error. The gene calls are TRBV20-1 and TRBJ1-5; TRBD1 might be the D (6 bases). Germline assignment: CDR1 DFQATT and CDR2 SNEGSKA (reference sequence). This CDR3 has 13 amino acids. CDR3 coding DNA: TGCAGTCCTTCCGGGGGCGGCAATCGGCCCCAGCATTTT. Translated: CSPSGGGNRPQHF.

This clonotype has more than one count but fewer than ten. V gene TRBV12-3 or TRBV12-4 combines with J gene TRBJ1-1, with D possibly being TRBD1 (6 bases). The CDR3 has 13 amino acids. V lost 3 bases and J lost 5, with 10 bases in between. The CDR3, as DNA: TGTGCCAGCAGTTTGGAAACAGGGACTGAAGCTTTCTTT. This sequence encodes CASSLETGTEAFF.

The count of this clonotype is one. The genes are TRBV11-2 and TRBJ1-6, with D unresolved. Germline V gene lookup returns CDR1 SGHAT and CDR2 FQNNGV. This CDR3 comprises 15 residues. V was shortened by 5 bases and J by 18 bases, with 26 bases between the two germline ends. CDR3 nucleotide sequence: TGTGCCAGCAGCCTAGCCGTAGGCGTGAATTCACACCCCCACTTT. Protein: CASSLAVGVNSHPHF.

On this clonotype itself: Germline is not matched at one junction end, which may reflect a read error. V and J are TRBV20-1 and TRBJ2-5, with 9 bases aligning to TRBD1. The CDR3 contains 12 residues. Germline V CDR1 and CDR2: DFQATT, SNEGSKA (reference sequence). Here the CDR3 DNA reads TGCTGTGCGTACAGGGGGCAGGAGACCCAATACTTC. Translating gives CCAYRGQETQYF.